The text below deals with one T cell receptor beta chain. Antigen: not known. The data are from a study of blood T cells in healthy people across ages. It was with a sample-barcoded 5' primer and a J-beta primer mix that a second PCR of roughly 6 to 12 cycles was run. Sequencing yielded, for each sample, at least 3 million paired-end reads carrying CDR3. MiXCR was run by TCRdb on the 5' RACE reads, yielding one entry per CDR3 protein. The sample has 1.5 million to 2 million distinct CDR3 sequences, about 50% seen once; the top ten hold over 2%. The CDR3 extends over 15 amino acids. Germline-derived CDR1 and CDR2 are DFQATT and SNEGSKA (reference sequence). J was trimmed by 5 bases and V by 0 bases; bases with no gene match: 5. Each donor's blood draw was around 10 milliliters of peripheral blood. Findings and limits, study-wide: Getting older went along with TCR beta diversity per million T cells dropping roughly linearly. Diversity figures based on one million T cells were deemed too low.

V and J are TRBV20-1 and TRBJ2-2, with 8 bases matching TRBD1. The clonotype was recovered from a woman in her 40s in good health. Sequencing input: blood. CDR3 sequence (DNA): TGCAGTGCTAGAGACAGGGGGCGCCGGACCGGGGAGCTGTTTTTT. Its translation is CSARDRGRRTGELFF.